The 25 T cell receptor beta chains below all came from one sample that was sequenced in a study of cytomegalovirus exposure and HLA in healthy donors (TCRdb year 2017). Library method: the immunoSEQ multiplex PCR assay. TCRdb retrieved this table from immuneACCESS and kept in-frame rearrangements only. Not all clones are present; in checked studies, unresolved V genes account for under half, and no reason is known for the remainder. The sample records 330,000 or so clones, 80% to 90% of which are singletons. Of the sample, around 0.8% falls within the top ten clones. The sample consisted of PBMCs. Every receptor here comes from a woman between 18 and 29 years old in good health and CMV-seronegative.

The chain recombines TRBV4-3 with TRBJ2-7; D perhaps matches TRBD1 (5 bases). Germline lookup yields CDR1 LGHNA and CDR2 YSLEER. Trimming shortened V by 3 bases and J by 0 bases, and 12 bases separated the two germline ends. The CDR3 is made up of 15 amino acids. CDR3 amino acids: CASSHSTDSSYEQYF. The CDR3 DNA reads TGCGCCAGCAGCCATTCGACAGACAGCTCCTACGAGCAGTACTTC.

The CDR3 DNA sequence: TGTGCCAGCTCACCACAGGAGAAAGGGGCAAAAGAGACCCAGTACTTC. Its protein product is CASSPQEKGAKETQYF. The chain couples TRBV18 to TRBJ2-5; tentatively, D is TRBD1 (5 bases). There are 16 residues in the CDR3. V lost 1 base to trimming and J lost 3 bases, with 15 bases between them. CDR1 and CDR2 (germline): KGHSH, LQKENI.

The chain carries TRBV7-2 and TRBJ2-7; no clear D gene. This CDR3 is 13 amino acids long. Germline CDR1 and CDR2: SGHTA and FQGNSA. V was pared by 0 bases and J by 7 bases, with 10 bases between. CDR3 nucleotide sequence: TGTGCCAGCAGCTTAGCCCCTCAACGGGAGCAGTACTTC. Its translation is CASSLAPQREQYF.

This clone has more than one count but fewer than ten. The rearrangement links TRBV5-1 to TRBJ2-7, with 8 nucleotides matching TRBD2. The CDR3 extends over 15 amino acids. The V gene end was trimmed by 6 bases and the J gene end by 3 bases; junction bases not matched to a gene: 11. Germline CDR1 reads SGHRS; CDR2 reads YFSETQ. For the CDR3, the DNA is TGCGCCAGCACCATGGGACTAGGGTCCTTCTACGAGCAGTACTTC. It encodes CASTMGLGSFYEQYF.

This clone was seen only a few times. The V and J genes are TRBV29-1 and TRBJ2-3, with TRBD2 identical over 7 bases. The germline gives CDR1 SQVTM, CDR2 ANQGSEA. After removal of 5 bases from V and 5 bases from J, the junction contained 7 bases not matched to a gene. The CDR3 extends over 13 amino acids. CDR3 sequence: CSVSGRAVDTQYF. As DNA, the CDR3 is TGCAGCGTTAGTGGGAGGGCCGTAGATACGCAGTATTTT.

The chain links TRBV13 to TRBJ2-7; no clear D gene. The germline CDR1 and CDR2 sequences are PRHDT and FYEKMQ (reference sequence). The CDR3 is 13 residues long. The V end lost 3 bases, the J end lost 3 bases, and 9 bases lay between the germline ends. For the CDR3, the DNA is TGTGCCAGCAGCTTGGGCAGTGGCTACGAGCAGTACTTC. It codes for CASSLGSGYEQYF.

The chain uses TRBV9 and TRBJ2-7; D is possibly TRBD1 (5 bases). This CDR3 spans 13 amino acids. Germline values: CDR1 SGDLS, CDR2 YYNGEE. V lost 3 bases and J 1 base, leaving 8 bases between the germline ends. CDR3 region: CASSATESYEQYF. The DNA for the CDR3 is TGTGCCAGCAGCGCGACAGAATCCTACGAGCAGTACTTC.

The chain uses TRBV4-3 and TRBJ1-4; possible D gene TRBD1, 6 bases. CDR3 length: 16 residues. V was clipped by 0 bases and J by 3 bases, with 11 bases between them. Germline assignment: CDR1 LGHNA and CDR2 YSLEER. In nucleotides, the CDR3 is TGCGCCAGCAGCCAAGATGCGGGGGCGCCTAATGAAAAACTGTTTTTT. Protein: CASSQDAGAPNEKLFF.

V and J are TRBV5-6 and TRBJ1-2; TRBD1 matches 7 bases. The ends lost 5 bases at V and 4 bases at J; junction bases unmatched: 11. Germline V gene sequence: CDR1 SGHDT, CDR2 YYEEEE. The CDR3 runs to 15 residues. CDR3 nucleotides: TGTGCCAGCAGTTCCCGGACAGGTGAGATCTATGGCTACACCTTC. Its translation is CASSSRTGEIYGYTF. Complete variable domain (other parts from reference TRBV5-6 and TRBJ1-2): DAGVTQSPTHLIKTRGQQVTLRCSPKSGHDTVSWYQQALGQGPQFIFQYYEEEERQRGNFPDRFSGHQFPNYSSELNVNALLLGDSALYLCASSSRTGEIYGYTFGSGTRLTVV.

This clone was seen just once. The chain employs TRBV21-1 and TRBJ2-7; the DNA was not used to check the table's D call, TRBD1. TRBV21-1 is a pseudogene. CDR3 length: 17 residues. The CDR3 nucleotides read TGTGCCAGCAGCAAGGAACCGGGACAGTTGGTAAGTATATGGCAGTACTTC. Translating gives CASSKEPGQLVSIWQYF.

The CDR3 DNA is TGTGCCAGCAGCCCCCAGCGGTCGTACAATGAGCAGTTCTTC. It encodes CASSPQRSYNEQFF. The V gene is TRBV6-5, the J gene TRBJ2-1; D perhaps matches TRBD2 (5 bases). The germline gives CDR1 MNHEY, CDR2 SVGAGI. V was trimmed by 6 bases and J by 4 bases, leaving 13 bases between them. The CDR3 is made up of 14 amino acids.

The CDR3 DNA reads TGTGCCAGCAGCTTTCTCGAACGGGGCACTGAAGCTTTCTTT. This codes for CASSFLERGTEAFF. V usage is TRBV7-8 and J usage is TRBJ1-1, with no clear D. The length of the CDR3 is 14 residues. V dropped 3 bases and J dropped 4 bases, with 12 bases sitting between them. CDR1 and CDR2 from the germline V gene are SGHVS and FQNEAQ.

The chain is built from TRBV5-1 and TRBJ2-7; 7 nucleotides agree with TRBD1. The CDR3 spans 13 residues. The trim removed 4 bases at V and 3 bases at J, leaving 4 bases unmatched. The germline gives CDR1 SGHRS, CDR2 YFSETQ. CDR3 coding DNA: TGCGCCAGCAGCGACGGGACAGACTACGAGCAGTACTTC. Translation: CASSDGTDYEQYF.

The count of this clone is one. The chain combines TRBV9 with TRBJ2-2; D might be TRBD1 (5 bases). The CDR3 has 16 residues. Germline CDR1 is SGDLS and CDR2 is YYNGEE. The germline V and J ends were trimmed by 3 bases and 0 bases, with 12 bases remaining between them. The CDR3 DNA follows: TGTGCCAGCAGCGAAGCTCAGGGAACGAACACCGGGGAGCTGTTTTTT. Translated: CASSEAQGTNTGELFF.

This clone was counted only a few times. Written as DNA, the CDR3 is TGTGCCAGCAGCTTCTGGACTAGCGGAGCCCCAGATACGCAGTATTTT. Translating it yields CASSFWTSGAPDTQYF. The chain is built from TRBV13 and TRBJ2-3; 10 bases map to TRBD2. The CDR3 extends over 16 amino acids. Trimming removed 3 bases from V and 4 bases from J; junction bases left unmatched: 7. Germline V gives CDR1 PRHDT, CDR2 FYEKMQ (reference sequence). Combining the CDR3 with reference TRBV13 and TRBJ2-3 gives the whole variable domain AAGVIQSPRHLIKEKRETATLKCYPIPRHDTVYWYQQGPGQDPQFLISFYEKMQSDKGSIPDRFSAQQFSDYHSELNMSSLELGDSALYFCASSFWTSGAPDTQYFGPGTRLTVL.

This chain uses TRBV19 with TRBJ2-5; tentatively, D is TRBD2 (5 bases). The CDR3 runs to 16 residues. The germline gives CDR1 LNHDA, CDR2 SQIVND (reference sequence). Trimming shortened V by 5 bases and J by 4 bases, and 20 bases separated the two germline ends. The CDR3 DNA reads TGTGCCAGTAGTGCCCGGGCCCTAGCCAGTACAGAGACCCAGTACTTC. This codes for CASSARALASTETQYF. Full variable domain (outside the CDR3, taken from reference TRBV19 and TRBJ2-5): DGGITQSPKYLFRKEGQNVTLSCEQNLNHDAMYWYRQDPGQGLRLIYYSQIVNDFQKGDIAEGYSVSREKKESFPLTVTSAQKNPTAFYLCASSARALASTETQYFGPGTRLLVL.

CDR3: CASSLGVAGGQEFF. The CDR3 bases are TGTGCCAGCAGCTTAGGGGTAGCGGGAGGGCAAGAGTTCTTC. The chain links TRBV7-2 to TRBJ2-1; 11 nucleotides agree with TRBD2. CDR3 length equals 14 residues. CDR1 and CDR2 (germline): SGHTA, FQGNSA. The J segment lost 14 bases and the V segment lost 1 base, leaving 7 bases of the junction unmatched.

The chain carries TRBV12-2 and TRBJ1-2; the D call in the table, TRBD1, was not verified against the DNA. TRBV12-2 is annotated as a pseudogene. CDR3 length: 12 residues. DNA for the CDR3: TGTGCAAGTCGCTTCAGGGGGAGGGGCTACACCTTC. Encoded protein: CASRFRGRGYTF.

This clone has only one observation. V usage is TRBV13 and J usage is TRBJ1-1, with D tentatively TRBD1 (6 bases). The CDR3 consists of 16 residues. The germline CDR1 and CDR2 sequences are PRHDT and FYEKMQ (reference sequence). Trimming removed 5 bases from V and 4 bases from J, with 20 bases in between. CDR3 sequence reads: CASSPGWGGRATEAFF. The CDR3 region has the DNA TGTGCCAGCAGCCCAGGATGGGGGGGCCGGGCCACTGAAGCTTTCTTT.

The genes are TRBV15 and TRBJ1-2, with unresolved D. There are 12 residues in the CDR3. The germline CDR1 and CDR2 sequences are LNHNV and YYDKDF (reference sequence). The germline V and J ends were trimmed by 5 bases and 5 bases, with 9 bases remaining between them. This chain's CDR3 is CATSAEGYGYTF. DNA of the CDR3: TGTGCCACCAGCGCGGAAGGATATGGCTACACCTTC.

There are a few counts of this clone. This chain uses TRBV19 with TRBJ1-2; 8 positions agree with TRBD1. V lost 7 bases to trimming and J lost 3 bases; unmatched junction nucleotides: 4. Germline CDR1 is LNHDA and CDR2 is SQIVND (reference sequence). The CDR3 runs 13 residues. The CDR3 DNA sequence: TGTGCCAGTACAACGGACAGGGACTATGGCTACACCTTC. This codes for CASTTDRDYGYTF.

The V call is TRBV7-8, the J call TRBJ2-5; 9 positions match TRBD2. The CDR3 has 15 residues. From germline, CDR1 is SGHVS and CDR2 FQNEAQ. V was pared by 7 bases and J by 2 bases, with 8 bases of the junction left unmatched. CDR3 region: CASTVLAGTQETQYF. CDR3 sequence (DNA): TGTGCCAGCACCGTTCTAGCGGGGACACAAGAGACCCAGTACTTC.

The DNA for the CDR3 is TGCGCCAGCAGCTTGGGGGACAGGGACCTAGATACGCAGTATTTT. This encodes CASSLGDRDLDTQYF. The rearrangement joins TRBV5-1 to TRBJ2-3, with 9 nucleotides matching TRBD1. The CDR3 has 15 residues. Germline V lookup: CDR1 SGHRS, CDR2 YFSETQ. After removal of 0 bases from V and 5 bases from J, the junction contained 4 bases not matched to a gene. Drawing the rest from reference TRBV5-1 and TRBJ2-3, the complete variable domain is KAGVTQTPRYLIKTRGQQVTLSCSPISGHRSVSWYQQTPGQGLQFLFEYFSETQRNKGNFPGRFSGRQFSNSRSEMNVSTLELGDSALYLCASSLGDRDLDTQYFGPGTRLTVL.

The chain combines TRBV6-1 with TRBJ2-2; no firm D call. The V gene lost 2 bases and the J gene lost 0 bases, with 7 bases spanning the gap. This CDR3 contains 15 residues. Germline V gives CDR1 MNHNS, CDR2 SASEGT. The CDR3 loop is CASSEMRSNTGELFF. The CDR3 DNA sequence: TGTGCCAGCAGTGAAATGAGGTCGAACACCGGGGAGCTGTTTTTT.

This rearrangement joins TRBV10-2 to TRBJ1-3; D is unresolved. Trimming stripped 2 bases from V and 6 bases from J, with 20 bases between. The CDR3 is 17 residues long. Germline loops: CDR1 WSHSY, CDR2 SAAADI. CDR3 amino acids: CASSELWSGDKENTIYF. In nucleotides, the CDR3 is TGCGCCAGCAGTGAGCTTTGGTCCGGAGATAAAGAAAACACCATATATTTT.